This is a list of T cell receptor beta chains from one sample in a study of blood T cell repertoires in COVID-19. Sequencing used immunoSEQ multiplex PCR; TCRdb keeps in-frame clones, though not all of them. The sample records roughly 110,000 clones, around nine tenths being singletons. Sequenced material: peripheral blood. These receptors originate from a man between 40 and 49 years old with acute or convalescent COVID-19. The CDR3 runs from the conserved cysteine through the conserved F or W. A D gene is named only where the DNA matches it firmly. Clone size, where shown, is once, few, many, or a class for clones that have expanded.

CDR3aa: CASSFMRYSGQFF
CDR3nt: TGCGCCAGCAGCTTTATGCGTTATTCAGGGCAGTTCTTC
v_gene: TRBV5-1
j_gene: TRBJ2-1
abundance: NA
d_gene: NA

CDR3aa: CASSLGGGETQYF
CDR3nt: TGTGCCAGCAGCTTAGGGGGAGGAGAGACCCAGTACTTC
v_gene: TRBV13
j_gene: TRBJ2-5
abundance: NA
d_gene: NA

CDR3aa: CASSYTGTEYEQYF
CDR3nt: TGCGCCAGCTCTTATACCGGGACAGAGTACGAGCAGTACTTC
v_gene: TRBV5-1
j_gene: TRBJ2-7
abundance: NA
d_gene: TRBD1

CDR3aa: CASSLNTDANYGYTF
CDR3nt: TGTGCCAGCAGCTTAAATACAGATGCTAACTATGGCTACACCTTC
v_gene: TRBV7-9
j_gene: TRBJ1-2
abundance: NA
d_gene: NA

CDR3aa: CASSPTEWFNQPQHF
CDR3nt: TGTGCCAGCAGCCCCACGGAGTGGTTCAATCAGCCCCAGCATTTT
v_gene: TRBV5-4
j_gene: TRBJ1-5
abundance: NA
d_gene: NA

CDR3aa: CASTPFTGDSNQPQHF
CDR3nt: TGTGCCAGCACCCCATTCACAGGGGATAGCAATCAGCCCCAGCATTTT
v_gene: TRBV21-1
j_gene: TRBJ1-5
abundance: NA
d_gene: NA

CDR3aa: CASSPNGGGAFF
CDR3nt: TGCGCCAGCAGCCCCAACGGAGGAGGAGCTTTCTTT
v_gene: TRBV4-1
j_gene: TRBJ1-1
abundance: NA
d_gene: NA

CDR3aa: CATREHRQGLEAFF
CDR3nt: TGTGCCACCCGGGAACACCGACAGGGGCTGGAAGCTTTCTTT
v_gene: TRBV6-5
j_gene: TRBJ1-1
abundance: NA
d_gene: TRBD1

CDR3aa: CASSAENQPQHF
CDR3nt: TGTGCCAGCAGTGCGGAGAATCAGCCCCAGCATTTT
v_gene: TRBV2
j_gene: TRBJ1-5
abundance: once
d_gene: NA

CDR3aa: CASSLAGQPQHF
CDR3nt: TGTGCCAGCAGCTTAGCCGGGCAGCCCCAGCATTTT
v_gene: TRBV13
j_gene: TRBJ1-5
abundance: NA
d_gene: NA

CDR3aa: CASSPRQLNTEAFF
CDR3nt: TGTGCCAGCAGCCCCCGACAGTTGAACACTGAAGCTTTCTTT
v_gene: TRBV7-2
j_gene: TRBJ1-1
abundance: once
d_gene: NA

CDR3aa: CASSPGQESYGYTF
CDR3nt: TGTGCCAGCTCACCAGGACAGGAATCTTATGGCTACACCTTC
v_gene: TRBV18
j_gene: TRBJ1-2
abundance: NA
d_gene: TRBD1

CDR3aa: CASSLHRPGVPRTEAFF
CDR3nt: TGTGCCAGCAGCTTACATCGCCCGGGGGTCCCGCGGACTGAAGCTTTCTTT
v_gene: TRBV7-9
j_gene: TRBJ1-1
abundance: few
d_gene: NA

CDR3aa: CASSVATGVFNYGYTF
CDR3nt: TGTGCCAGCAGCGTAGCGACAGGGGTATTTAACTATGGCTACACCTTC
v_gene: TRBV9
j_gene: TRBJ1-2
abundance: NA
d_gene: TRBD1

CDR3aa: CASIAGVGGGSYNEQFF
CDR3nt: TGTGCCAGCATAGCGGGAGTTGGGGGGGGCTCCTACAATGAGCAGTTCTTC
v_gene: TRBV2
j_gene: TRBJ2-1
abundance: NA
d_gene: TRBD2

CDR3aa: CASSLVAASLDEQFF
CDR3nt: TGTGCCAGCAGTTTAGTGGCGGCCAGCCTTGATGAGCAGTTCTTC
v_gene: TRBV27
j_gene: TRBJ2-1
abundance: NA
d_gene: NA

CDR3aa: CASRGGSPYEQYF
CDR3nt: TGTGCCAGCAGAGGGGGCAGTCCCTACGAGCAGTACTTC
v_gene: TRBV7-2
j_gene: TRBJ2-7
abundance: few
d_gene: TRBD1

CDR3aa: CASSPRLGGEQFF
CDR3nt: TGCGCCAGCAGCCCCAGACTAGGAGGGGAGCAGTTCTTC
v_gene: TRBV10-1
j_gene: TRBJ2-1
abundance: NA
d_gene: NA

CDR3aa: CASGAPGQGEAEAFF
CDR3nt: TGTGCTAGTGGTGCCCCGGGACAGGGGGAGGCTGAAGCTTTCTTT
v_gene: TRBV12-5
j_gene: TRBJ1-1
abundance: NA
d_gene: TRBD1

CDR3aa: CASSPQEDTQYF
CDR3nt: TGTGCCAGCTCACCACAAGAGGATACGCAGTATTTT
v_gene: TRBV18
j_gene: TRBJ2-3
abundance: NA
d_gene: NA

CDR3aa: CASSRGLADTDTQYF
CDR3nt: TGTGCCAGCAGCCGCGGACTCGCCGACACAGATACGCAGTATTTT
v_gene: TRBV5-8
j_gene: TRBJ2-3
abundance: NA
d_gene: NA

CDR3aa: CASSIAPGTDYTF
CDR3nt: TGTGCCAGTAGTATAGCCCCAGGGACTGACTACACCTTC
v_gene: TRBV19
j_gene: TRBJ1-2
abundance: NA
d_gene: NA

CDR3aa: CASSSKTGGPRSNGYTF
CDR3nt: TGTGCCAGCAGCAGTAAGACAGGGGGGCCCAGGAGCAATGGCTACACCTTC
v_gene: TRBV5-4
j_gene: TRBJ1-2
abundance: NA
d_gene: TRBD1

CDR3aa: CASGGQATGPQHF
CDR3nt: TGTGCCAGCGGGGGACAGGCAACTGGGCCCCAGCATTTT
v_gene: TRBV27
j_gene: TRBJ1-5
abundance: few
d_gene: TRBD1

CDR3aa: CASSRTGNNQPQHF
CDR3nt: TGCGCCAGCAGCCGGACAGGGAACAATCAGCCCCAGCATTTT
v_gene: TRBV4-1
j_gene: TRBJ1-5
abundance: NA
d_gene: TRBD1

CDR3aa: CASSPRGGEKLFF
CDR3nt: TGTGCCAGCTCACCAAGGGGAGGTGAAAAACTGTTTTTT
v_gene: TRBV18
j_gene: TRBJ1-4
abundance: NA
d_gene: NA

CDR3aa: CASSTTGAYEQYF
CDR3nt: TGTGCCAGCAGTACCACAGGGGCCTACGAGCAGTACTTC
v_gene: TRBV6-6
j_gene: TRBJ2-7
abundance: NA
d_gene: TRBD1

CDR3aa: CASSFSISGYEQYF
CDR3nt: TGTGCCAGCAGTTTTTCTATCAGCGGCTACGAGCAGTACTTC
v_gene: TRBV27
j_gene: TRBJ2-7
abundance: few
d_gene: NA

CDR3aa: CASTKRSGGPDSDTDTQYF
CDR3nt: TGTGCCAGCACCAAACGGAGCGGGGGGCCGGATTCCGACACAGATACGCAGTATTTT
v_gene: TRBV21-1
j_gene: TRBJ2-3
abundance: NA
d_gene: NA

CDR3aa: CASSTRGAGYTF
CDR3nt: TGTGCCAGCAGTACCCGGGGGGCTGGCTACACCTTC
v_gene: TRBV27
j_gene: TRBJ1-2
abundance: NA
d_gene: NA

CDR3aa: CASSNRQGQAQYF
CDR3nt: TGTGCCAGCAGCAACCGACAGGGGCAGGCCCAGTACTTC
v_gene: TRBV11-3
j_gene: TRBJ2-5
abundance: few
d_gene: TRBD1

CDR3aa: CASSPLSTSGGVIVNEQFF
CDR3nt: TGCGCCAGCAGCCCACTCTCGACTAGCGGGGGGGTTATAGTCAATGAGCAGTTCTTC
v_gene: TRBV5-1
j_gene: TRBJ2-1
abundance: NA
d_gene: TRBD2

CDR3aa: CASSGPVFSSTDTQYF
CDR3nt: TGTGCCAGCAGCGGCCCAGTGTTTTCGAGCACAGATACGCAGTATTTT
v_gene: TRBV7-2
j_gene: TRBJ2-3
abundance: NA
d_gene: NA

CDR3aa: CASTTRREYNEQFF
CDR3nt: TGCGCCAGCACCACGCGACGGGAATACAATGAGCAGTTCTTC
v_gene: TRBV5-1
j_gene: TRBJ2-1
abundance: NA
d_gene: NA

CDR3aa: CASSHIDSDTEAFF
CDR3nt: TGTGCCAGCAGCCATATAGACAGCGACACTGAAGCTTTCTTT
v_gene: TRBV4-2
j_gene: TRBJ1-1
abundance: NA
d_gene: NA

CDR3aa: CASSLGQGANTEAFF
CDR3nt: TGTGCCAGCAGCTTGGGACAGGGGGCGAACACTGAAGCTTTCTTT
v_gene: TRBV7-8
j_gene: TRBJ1-1
abundance: NA
d_gene: TRBD1

CDR3aa: CASSYEGAREKLFF
CDR3nt: TGTGCCAGCAGTTACGAGGGGGCACGGGAAAAACTGTTTTTT
v_gene: TRBV6-6
j_gene: TRBJ1-4
abundance: NA
d_gene: TRBD1

CDR3aa: CASSPTGFDGANVLTF
CDR3nt: TGCGCCAGCAGCCCCACAGGGTTCGATGGGGCCAACGTCCTGACTTTC
v_gene: TRBV5-1
j_gene: TRBJ2-6
abundance: once
d_gene: NA

CDR3aa: CASSLERRGASQETQYF
CDR3nt: TGTGCCAGCAGCTTAGAAAGGCGGGGGGCCTCCCAAGAGACCCAGTACTTC
v_gene: TRBV11-3
j_gene: TRBJ2-5
abundance: NA
d_gene: TRBD2